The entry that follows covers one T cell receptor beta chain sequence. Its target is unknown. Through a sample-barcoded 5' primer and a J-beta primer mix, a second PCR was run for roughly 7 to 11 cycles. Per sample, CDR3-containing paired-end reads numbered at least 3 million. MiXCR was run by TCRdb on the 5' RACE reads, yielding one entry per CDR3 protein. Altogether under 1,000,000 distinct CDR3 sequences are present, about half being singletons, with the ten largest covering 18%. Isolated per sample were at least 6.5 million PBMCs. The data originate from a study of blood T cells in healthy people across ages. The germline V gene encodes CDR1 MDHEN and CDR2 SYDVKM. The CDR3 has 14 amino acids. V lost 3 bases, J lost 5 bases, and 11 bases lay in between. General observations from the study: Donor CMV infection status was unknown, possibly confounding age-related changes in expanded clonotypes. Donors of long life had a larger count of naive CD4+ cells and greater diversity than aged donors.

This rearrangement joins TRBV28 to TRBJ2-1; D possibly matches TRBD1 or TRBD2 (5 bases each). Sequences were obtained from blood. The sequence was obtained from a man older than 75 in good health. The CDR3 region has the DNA TGTGCCAGCAGTTTGGGACCGACCGACAATGAGCAGTTCTTC. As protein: CASSLGPTDNEQFF.